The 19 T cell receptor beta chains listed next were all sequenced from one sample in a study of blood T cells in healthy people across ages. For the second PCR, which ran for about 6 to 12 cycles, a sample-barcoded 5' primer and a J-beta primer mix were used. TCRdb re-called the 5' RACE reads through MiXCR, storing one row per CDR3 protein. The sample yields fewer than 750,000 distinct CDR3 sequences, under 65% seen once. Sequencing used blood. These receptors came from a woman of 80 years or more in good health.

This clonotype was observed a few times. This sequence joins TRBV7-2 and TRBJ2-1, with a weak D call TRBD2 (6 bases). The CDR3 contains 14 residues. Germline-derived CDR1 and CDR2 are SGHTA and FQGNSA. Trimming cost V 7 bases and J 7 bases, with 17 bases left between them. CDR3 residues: CASNPGDTINEQFF. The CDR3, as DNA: TGTGCCAGCAACCCGGGAGACACGATTAATGAGCAGTTCTTC. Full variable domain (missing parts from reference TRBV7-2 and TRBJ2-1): GAGVSQSPSNKVTEKGKDVELRCDPISGHTALYWYRQSLGQGLEFLIYFQGNSAPDKSGLPSDRFSAERTGGSVSTLTIQRTQQEDSAVYLCASNPGDTINEQFFGPGTRLTVL.

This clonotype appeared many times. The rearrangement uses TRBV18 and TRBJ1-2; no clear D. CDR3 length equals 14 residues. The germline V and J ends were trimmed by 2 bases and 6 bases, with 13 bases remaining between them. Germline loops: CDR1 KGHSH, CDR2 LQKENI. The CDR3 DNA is TGTGCCAGCTCACCAGCCTCAGAGTCACATGGCTACACCTTC. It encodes CASSPASESHGYTF. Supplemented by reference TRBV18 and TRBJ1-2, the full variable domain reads NAGVMQNPRHLVRRRGQEARLRCSPMKGHSHVYWYRQLPEEGLKFMVYLQKENIIDESGMPKERFSAEFPKEGPSILRIQQVVRGDSAAYFCASSPASESHGYTFGSGTRLTVV.

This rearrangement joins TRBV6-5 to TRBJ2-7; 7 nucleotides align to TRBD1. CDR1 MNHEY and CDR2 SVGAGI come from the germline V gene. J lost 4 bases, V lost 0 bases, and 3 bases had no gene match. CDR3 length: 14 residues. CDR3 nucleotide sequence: TGTGCCAGCAGTTACTCCCGGGACAGATACGAGCAGTACTTC. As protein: CASSYSRDRYEQYF.

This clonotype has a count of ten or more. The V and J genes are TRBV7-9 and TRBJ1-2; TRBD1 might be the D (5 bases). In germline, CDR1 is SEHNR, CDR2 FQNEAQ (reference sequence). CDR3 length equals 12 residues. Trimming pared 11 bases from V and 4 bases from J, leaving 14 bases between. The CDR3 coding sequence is TGTGCCTCGGGGGGGAACGGCTATGGCTACACCTTC. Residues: CASGGNGYGYTF.

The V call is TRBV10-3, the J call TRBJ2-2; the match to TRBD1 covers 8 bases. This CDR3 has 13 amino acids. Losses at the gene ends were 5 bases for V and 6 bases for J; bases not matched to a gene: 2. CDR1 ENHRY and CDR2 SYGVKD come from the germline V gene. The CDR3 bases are TGTGCCATCAGTCCACAGGGGGCCGGGGAGCTGTTTTTT. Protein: CAISPQGAGELFF.

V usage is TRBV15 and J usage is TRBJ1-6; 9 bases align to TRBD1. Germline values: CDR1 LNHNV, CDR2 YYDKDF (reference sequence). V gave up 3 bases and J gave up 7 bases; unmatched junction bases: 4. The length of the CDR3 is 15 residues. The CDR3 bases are TGTGCCACCAGCAGCGGGACAGGGTGGAATTCACCCCTCCACTTT. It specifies CATSSGTGWNSPLHF.

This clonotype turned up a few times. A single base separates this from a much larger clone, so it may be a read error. DNA for the CDR3: TGTGCCAGCAGCTTAGAAAAGCAGACCCAGTTCTTC. Protein product: CASSLEKQTQFF. V is TRBV7-9 and J is TRBJ2-1; the D is unclear. Germline CDR1 reads SEHNR; CDR2 reads FQNEAQ (reference sequence). V shed 1 base and J shed 13 bases, with 11 bases lying between them. The CDR3 has 12 amino acids.

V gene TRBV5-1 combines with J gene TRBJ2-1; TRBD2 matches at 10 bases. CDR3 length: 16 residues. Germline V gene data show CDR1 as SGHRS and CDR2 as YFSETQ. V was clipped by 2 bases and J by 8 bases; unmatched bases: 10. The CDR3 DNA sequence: TGCGCCAGCAGCTTCCAGCGGGGGGGATATTACGATGAGCAGTTCTTC. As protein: CASSFQRGGYYDEQFF. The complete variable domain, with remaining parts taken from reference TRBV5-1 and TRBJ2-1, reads KAGVTQTPRYLIKTRGQQVTLSCSPISGHRSVSWYQQTPGQGLQFLFEYFSETQRNKGNFPGRFSGRQFSNSRSEMNVSTLELGDSALYLCASSFQRGGYYDEQFFGPGTRLTVL.

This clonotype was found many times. In nucleotides, the CDR3 is TGTGCCAGCAGCCAAACAGGGGTCTACGAGCAGTACTTC. Encoded protein: CASSQTGVYEQYF. This chain links TRBV3-1 with TRBJ2-7, with 7 nucleotides matching TRBD1. The CDR3 runs to 13 residues. V trimming: 2 bases; J trimming: 3 bases; junction bases outside the gene matches: 1. Germline assignment: CDR1 LGHDT and CDR2 YNNKEL (reference sequence).

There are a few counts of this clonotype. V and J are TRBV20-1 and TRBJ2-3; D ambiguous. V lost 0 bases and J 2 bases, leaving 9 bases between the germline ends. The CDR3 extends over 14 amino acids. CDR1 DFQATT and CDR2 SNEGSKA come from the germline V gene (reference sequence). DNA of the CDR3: TGCAGTGCTAGAGAGCTAGGCTACACAGATACGCAGTATTTT. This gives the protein CSARELGYTDTQYF.

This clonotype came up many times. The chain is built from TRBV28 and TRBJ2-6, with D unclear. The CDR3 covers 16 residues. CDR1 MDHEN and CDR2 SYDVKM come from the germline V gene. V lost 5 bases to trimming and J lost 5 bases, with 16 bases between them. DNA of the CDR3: TGTGCCAGCAGTGCCCAGCAAGCTAGAAGGGCCAACGTCCTGACTTTC. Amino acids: CASSAQQARRANVLTF.

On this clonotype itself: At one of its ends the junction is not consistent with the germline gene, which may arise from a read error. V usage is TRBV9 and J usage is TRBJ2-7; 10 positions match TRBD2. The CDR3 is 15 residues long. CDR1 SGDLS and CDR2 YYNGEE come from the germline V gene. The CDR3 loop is CASSLLAGSSHEQYF. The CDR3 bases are TGTGCCAGCAGCTTACTAGCGGGGAGCTCCCACGAGCAGTACTTC.

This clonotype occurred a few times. CDR3 loop: CASSFSLQGSGGEFF. The CDR3 nucleotides are TGTGCCAGCAGTTTTTCATTACAGGGGTCCGGTGGGGAGTTCTTC. J is TRBJ2-1 and V is TRBV27, with TRBD1 identical over 7 bases. CDR1 is MNHEY and CDR2 is SMNVEV in the germline V gene (reference sequence). Trimming took 3 bases from V and 14 from J; bases not matched to a gene: 16. CDR3 size: 15 residues.

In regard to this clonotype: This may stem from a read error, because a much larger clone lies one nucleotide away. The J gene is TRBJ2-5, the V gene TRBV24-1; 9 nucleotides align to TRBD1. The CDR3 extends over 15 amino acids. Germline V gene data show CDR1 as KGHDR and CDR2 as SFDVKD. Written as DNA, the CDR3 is TGTACCACCAGTGATCGACAGGGGGTTCAAGAGACCCAGTACTTC. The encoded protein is CTTSDRQGVQETQYF.

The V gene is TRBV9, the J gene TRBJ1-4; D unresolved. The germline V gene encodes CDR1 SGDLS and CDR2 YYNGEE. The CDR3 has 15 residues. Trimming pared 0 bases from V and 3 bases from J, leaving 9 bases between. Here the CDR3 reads CASSVGPAANEKLFF. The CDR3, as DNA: TGTGCCAGCAGCGTAGGTCCAGCTGCTAATGAAAAACTGTTTTTT.

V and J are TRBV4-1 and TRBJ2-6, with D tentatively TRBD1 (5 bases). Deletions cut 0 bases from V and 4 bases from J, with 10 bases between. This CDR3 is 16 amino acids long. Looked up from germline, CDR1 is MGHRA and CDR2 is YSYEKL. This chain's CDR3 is CASSQDIRAGANVLTF. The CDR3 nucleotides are TGCGCCAGCAGCCAAGACATCAGGGCCGGGGCCAACGTCCTGACTTTC.

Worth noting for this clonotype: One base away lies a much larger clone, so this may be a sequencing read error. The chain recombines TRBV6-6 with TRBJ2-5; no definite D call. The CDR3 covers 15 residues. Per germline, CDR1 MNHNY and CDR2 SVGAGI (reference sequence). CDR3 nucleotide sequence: TGTGCCGGCAGTTACCTGGCTAGTCGACAAGAGACCCAGTACTTC. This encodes CAGSYLASRQETQYF.

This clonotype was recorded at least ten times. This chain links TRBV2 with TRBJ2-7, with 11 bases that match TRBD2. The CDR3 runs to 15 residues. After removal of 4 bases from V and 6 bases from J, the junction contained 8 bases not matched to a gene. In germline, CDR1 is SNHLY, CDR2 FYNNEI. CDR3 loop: CASSALAGGMGEQYF. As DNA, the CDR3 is TGTGCCAGCAGTGCCTTAGCGGGAGGGATGGGCGAGCAGTACTTC.

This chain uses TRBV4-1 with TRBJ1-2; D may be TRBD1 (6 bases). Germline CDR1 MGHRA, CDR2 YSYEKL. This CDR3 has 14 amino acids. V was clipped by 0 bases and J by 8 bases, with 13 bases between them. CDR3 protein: CASSQDAGGRGYTF. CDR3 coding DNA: TGCGCCAGCAGCCAAGATGCGGGGGGGCGCGGCTACACCTTC.